This T cell receptor (beta chain) was sequenced during a study of T cell repertoires in cytomegalovirus infection. For the study at large: Public TCR beta signatures were indicative of both CMV infection and a matching HLA type.

TCRdb ran MiXCR on the reads and lists one entry per CDR3 protein. In the table there are approximately 500,000 distinct CDR3 sequences, about 25% of which are singletons. Points from the study as a whole: CMV carriers with the relevant HLA were identified by cumulative public TCR beta family frequency.

To note about this clonotype: Antigen unknown.

This CDR3 has 15 residues. The germline V and J ends were trimmed by 7 bases and 4 bases, with 17 bases remaining between them. The source material was PBMCs. The chain carries TRBV12-3 or TRBV12-4 and TRBJ1-5; no definite D call. The clonotype originates from a human donor in good health (CMV status not recorded). Some clones in this sample may be carry-over from other donors' samples. The DNA for the CDR3 is TGTGCCAGCACCCTTAAAGGCAGAGCTAATCAGCCCCAGCATTTT. Protein product: CASTLKGRANQPQHF.